This T cell receptor (beta chain) was captured in a study of T cell responses to AZD1222 COVID-19 vaccine. Study conclusions and caveats: Regions 160-218 and 743-854 held dominance among vaccine-associated CD4 TCRs, which spanned spike. Recipients of two AZD1222 doses showed rising Spike-specific TCR breadth and depth. The donors showed a predominance of white British ancestry and of females, with possible underestimation of clonal diversity. Targeting of unmutated variant regions was reportedly seen in nearly half of spike-specific TCRs.

The data were produced by immunoSEQ multiplex PCR, yet TCRdb's version contains in-frame clones alone and is incomplete. The sample contains under 50,000 clones, 89% of which appear only once. Comments on this clone: Its antigen remains unknown.

The junction had 11 bases not matched to a gene; V was cut back by 4 bases and J by 1 base. The CDR3 is made up of 19 amino acids. Germline-derived CDR1 and CDR2 are SNHLY and FYNNEI. The sequenced sample was peripheral blood, obtained 28 days after the second AZD1222 dose. The TCR was taken from an adult who received the AZD1222 COVID-19 vaccine. This sequence joins TRBV2 and TRBJ2-5, with 14 positions matching TRBD2. For the CDR3, the DNA is TGTGCCAGCAGTGTCGGACTAGCGGGGGGCCCCAAACCCCAAGAGACCCAGTACTTC. It codes for CASSVGLAGGPKPQETQYF.